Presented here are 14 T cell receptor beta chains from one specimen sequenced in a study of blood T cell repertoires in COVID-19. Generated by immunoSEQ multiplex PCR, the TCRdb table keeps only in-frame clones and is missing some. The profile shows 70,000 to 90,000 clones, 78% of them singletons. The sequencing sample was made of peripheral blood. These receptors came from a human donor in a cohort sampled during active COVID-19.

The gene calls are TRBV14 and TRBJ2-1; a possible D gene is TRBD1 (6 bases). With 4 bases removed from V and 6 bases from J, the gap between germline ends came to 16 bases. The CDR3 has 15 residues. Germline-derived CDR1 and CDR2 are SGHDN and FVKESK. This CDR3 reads CASSLWQGRGNEQFF. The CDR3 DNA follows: TGTGCCAGCAGCCTCTGGCAGGGGAGAGGCAATGAGCAGTTCTTC.

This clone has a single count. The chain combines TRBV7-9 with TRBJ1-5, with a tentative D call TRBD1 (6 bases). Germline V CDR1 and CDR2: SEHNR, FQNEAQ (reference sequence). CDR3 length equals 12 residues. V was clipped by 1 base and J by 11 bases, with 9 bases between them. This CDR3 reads CASSLEGVSQHF. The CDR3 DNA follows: TGTGCCAGCAGCTTAGAGGGGGTTTCCCAGCATTTT.

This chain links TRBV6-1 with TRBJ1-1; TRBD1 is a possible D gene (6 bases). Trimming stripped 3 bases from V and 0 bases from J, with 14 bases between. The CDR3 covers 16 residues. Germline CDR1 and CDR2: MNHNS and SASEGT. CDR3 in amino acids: CASSEYRDTLNTEAFF. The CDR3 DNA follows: TGTGCCAGCAGTGAGTACCGGGACACGCTGAACACTGAAGCTTTCTTT.

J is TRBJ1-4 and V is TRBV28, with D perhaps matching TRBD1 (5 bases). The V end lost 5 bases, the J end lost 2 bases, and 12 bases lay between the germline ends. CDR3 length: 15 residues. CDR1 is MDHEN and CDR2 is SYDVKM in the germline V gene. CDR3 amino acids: CASSTWEGTNEKLFF. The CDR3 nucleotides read TGTGCCAGCAGTACCTGGGAGGGGACTAATGAAAAACTGTTTTTT. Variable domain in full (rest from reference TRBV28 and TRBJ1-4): DVKVTQSSRYLVKRTGEKVFLECVQDMDHENMFWYRQDPGLGLRLIYFSYDVKMKEKGDIPEGYSVSREKKERFSLILESASTNQTSMYLCASSTWEGTNEKLFFGSGTQLSVL.

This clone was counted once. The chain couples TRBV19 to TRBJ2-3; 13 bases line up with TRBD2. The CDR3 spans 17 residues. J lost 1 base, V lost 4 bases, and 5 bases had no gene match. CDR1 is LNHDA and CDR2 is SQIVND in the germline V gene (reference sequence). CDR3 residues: CASSRGLAGVGTDTQYF. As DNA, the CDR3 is TGTGCCAGTAGTAGAGGACTAGCGGGGGTCGGCACAGATACGCAGTATTTT.

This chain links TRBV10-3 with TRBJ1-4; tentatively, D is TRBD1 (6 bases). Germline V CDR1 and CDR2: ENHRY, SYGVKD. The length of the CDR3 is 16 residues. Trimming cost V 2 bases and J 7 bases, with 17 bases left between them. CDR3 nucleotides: TGTGCCATCAGTGAGCCCCTCGAGGGGGTGCGTGAAAAACTGTTTTTT. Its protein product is CAISEPLEGVREKLFF.

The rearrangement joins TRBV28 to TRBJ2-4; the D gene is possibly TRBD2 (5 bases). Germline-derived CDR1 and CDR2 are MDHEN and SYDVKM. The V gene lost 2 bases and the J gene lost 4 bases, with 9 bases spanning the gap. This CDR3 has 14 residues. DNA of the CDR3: TGTGCCAGCAGTTTAGTCGGACTTAAAAACATTCAGTACTTC. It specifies CASSLVGLKNIQYF.

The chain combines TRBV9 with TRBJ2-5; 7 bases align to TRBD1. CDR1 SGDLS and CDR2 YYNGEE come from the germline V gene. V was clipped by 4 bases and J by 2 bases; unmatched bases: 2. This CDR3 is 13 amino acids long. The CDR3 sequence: CASSMGQQETQYF. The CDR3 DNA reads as TGTGCCAGCAGCATGGGACAGCAAGAGACCCAGTACTTC.

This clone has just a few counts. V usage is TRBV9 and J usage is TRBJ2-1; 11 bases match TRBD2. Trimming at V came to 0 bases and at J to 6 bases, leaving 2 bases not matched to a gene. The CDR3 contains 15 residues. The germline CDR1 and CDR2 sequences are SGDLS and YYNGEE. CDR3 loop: CASSVGLAGPNEQFF. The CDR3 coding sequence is TGTGCCAGCAGCGTAGGACTAGCGGGACCCAATGAGCAGTTCTTC.

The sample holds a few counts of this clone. CDR3 sequence (DNA): TGTGCCAGCAGATGGACACCTAATCAGCCCCAGCATTTT. Translation: CASRWTPNQPQHF. The rearrangement links TRBV28 to TRBJ1-5, with D possibly TRBD1 on 5 matching bases. The germline V gene encodes CDR1 MDHEN and CDR2 SYDVKM. The CDR3 extends over 13 amino acids. V was shortened by 6 bases and J by 4 bases, with 10 bases between the two germline ends.

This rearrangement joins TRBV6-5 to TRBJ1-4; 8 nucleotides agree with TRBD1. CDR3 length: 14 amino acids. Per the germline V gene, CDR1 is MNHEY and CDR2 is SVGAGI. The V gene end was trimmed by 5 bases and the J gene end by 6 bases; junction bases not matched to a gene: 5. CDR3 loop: CASSPQGGHEKLFF. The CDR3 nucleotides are TGTGCCAGCAGTCCACAGGGGGGTCATGAAAAACTGTTTTTT.

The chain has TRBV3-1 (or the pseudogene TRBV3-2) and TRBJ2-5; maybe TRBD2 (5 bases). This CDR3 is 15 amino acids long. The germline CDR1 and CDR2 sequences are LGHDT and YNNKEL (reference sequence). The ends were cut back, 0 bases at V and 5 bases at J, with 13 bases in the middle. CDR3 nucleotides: TGTGCCAGCAGCCAAGAGGGAGCAGGCCGCGAGACCCAGTACTTC. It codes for CASSQEGAGRETQYF.

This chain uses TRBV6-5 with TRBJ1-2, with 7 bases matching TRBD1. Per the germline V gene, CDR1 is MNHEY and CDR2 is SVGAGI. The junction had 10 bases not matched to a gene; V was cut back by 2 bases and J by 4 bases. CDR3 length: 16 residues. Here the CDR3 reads CASSYGGNRGSYGYTF. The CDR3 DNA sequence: TGTGCCAGCAGTTACGGGGGGAACAGGGGTTCCTATGGCTACACCTTC.

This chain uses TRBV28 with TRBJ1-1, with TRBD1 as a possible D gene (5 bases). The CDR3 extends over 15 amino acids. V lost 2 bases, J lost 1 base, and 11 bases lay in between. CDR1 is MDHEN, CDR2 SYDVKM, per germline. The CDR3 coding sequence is TGTGCCAGCAGTTTACAGGGTGAGAGGAACACTGAAGCTTTCTTT. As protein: CASSLQGERNTEAFF.